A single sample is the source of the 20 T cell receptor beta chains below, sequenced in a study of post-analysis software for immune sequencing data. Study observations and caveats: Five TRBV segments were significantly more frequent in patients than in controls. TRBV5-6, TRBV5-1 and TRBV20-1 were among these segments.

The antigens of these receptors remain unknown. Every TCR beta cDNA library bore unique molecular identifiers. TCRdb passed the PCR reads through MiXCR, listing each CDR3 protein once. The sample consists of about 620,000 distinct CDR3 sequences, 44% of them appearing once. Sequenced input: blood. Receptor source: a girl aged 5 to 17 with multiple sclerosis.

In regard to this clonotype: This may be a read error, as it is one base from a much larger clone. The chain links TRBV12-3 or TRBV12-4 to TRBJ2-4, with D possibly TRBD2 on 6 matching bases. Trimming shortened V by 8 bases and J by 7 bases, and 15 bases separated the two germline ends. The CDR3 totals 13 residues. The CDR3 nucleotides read TGTGCCAGCGGACTATCGAGCCGTAACATTCAGTACTTC. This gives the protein CASGLSSRNIQYF.

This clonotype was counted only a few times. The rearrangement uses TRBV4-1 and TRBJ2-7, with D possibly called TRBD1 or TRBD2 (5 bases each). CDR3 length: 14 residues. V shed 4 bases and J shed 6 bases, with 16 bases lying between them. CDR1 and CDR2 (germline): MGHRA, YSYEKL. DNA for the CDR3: TGCGCCAGCAGCCCGAGGGACCTGGAACGCGAGCAGTACTTC. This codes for CASSPRDLEREQYF.

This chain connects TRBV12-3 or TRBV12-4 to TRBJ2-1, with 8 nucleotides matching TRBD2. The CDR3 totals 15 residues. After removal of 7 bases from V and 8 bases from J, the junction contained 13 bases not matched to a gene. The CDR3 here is CASTQGTSGSDEQFF. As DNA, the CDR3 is TGTGCCAGCACCCAGGGGACCAGCGGGAGCGATGAGCAGTTCTTC.

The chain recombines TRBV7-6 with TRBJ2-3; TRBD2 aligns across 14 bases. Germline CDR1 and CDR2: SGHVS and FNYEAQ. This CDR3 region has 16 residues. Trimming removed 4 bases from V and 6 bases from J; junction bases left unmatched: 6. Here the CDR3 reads CASSYGTSGGLDTQYF. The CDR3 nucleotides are TGTGCCAGCAGCTACGGGACTAGCGGGGGCTTGGATACGCAGTATTTT.

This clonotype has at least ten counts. DNA for the CDR3: TGTGCCACCAGGACAGACCCGGGGGATACGCAGTATTTT. Translated, it gives CATRTDPGDTQYF. This chain connects TRBV6-5 to TRBJ2-3, with D maybe TRBD1 (6 bases). The germline V gene has CDR1 MNHEY and CDR2 SVGAGI. V was cut by 10 bases and J by 6 bases, with 17 bases left in between. The CDR3 runs 13 residues.

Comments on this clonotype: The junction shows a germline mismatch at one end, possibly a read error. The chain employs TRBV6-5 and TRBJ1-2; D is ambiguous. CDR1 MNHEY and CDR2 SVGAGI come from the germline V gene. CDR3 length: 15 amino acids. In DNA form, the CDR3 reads TGTGCCAGCAGTTACTCGATTGACGTGTGGTATGACTACACCTTC. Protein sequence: CASSYSIDVWYDYTF.

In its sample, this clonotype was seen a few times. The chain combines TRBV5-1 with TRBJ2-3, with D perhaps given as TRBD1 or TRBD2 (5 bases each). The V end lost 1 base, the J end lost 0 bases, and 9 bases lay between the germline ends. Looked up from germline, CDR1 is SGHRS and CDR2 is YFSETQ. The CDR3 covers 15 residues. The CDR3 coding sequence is TGCGCCAGCAGCTTGTGGGACCCCAGCACAGATACGCAGTATTTT. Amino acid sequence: CASSLWDPSTDTQYF.

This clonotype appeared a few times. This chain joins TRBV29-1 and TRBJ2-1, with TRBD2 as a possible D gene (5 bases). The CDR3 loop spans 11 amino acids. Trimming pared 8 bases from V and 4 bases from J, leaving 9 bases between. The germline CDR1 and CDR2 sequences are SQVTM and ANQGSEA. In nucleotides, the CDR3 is TGCAGCTCGAGGGATTACAATGAGCAGTTCTTC. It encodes CSSRDYNEQFF.

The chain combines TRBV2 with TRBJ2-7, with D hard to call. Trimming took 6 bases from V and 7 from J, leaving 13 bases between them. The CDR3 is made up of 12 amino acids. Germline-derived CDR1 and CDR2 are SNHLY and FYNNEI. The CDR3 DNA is TGTGCCAGCAGGTGGGGTGGGTATGAGCAGTACTTC. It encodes CASRWGGYEQYF.

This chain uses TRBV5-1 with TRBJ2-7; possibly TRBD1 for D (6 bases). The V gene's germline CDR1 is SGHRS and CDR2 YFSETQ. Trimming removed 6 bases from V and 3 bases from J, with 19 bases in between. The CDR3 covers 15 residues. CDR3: CASKLGPGANYEQYF. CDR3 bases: TGCGCCAGCAAGCTTGGGCCAGGGGCGAACTACGAGCAGTACTTC.

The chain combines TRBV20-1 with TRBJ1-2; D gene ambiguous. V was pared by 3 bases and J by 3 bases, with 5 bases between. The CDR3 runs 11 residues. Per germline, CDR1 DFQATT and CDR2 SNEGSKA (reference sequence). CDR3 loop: CSASRDYGYTF. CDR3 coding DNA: TGCAGTGCTAGTAGGGACTATGGCTACACCTTC.

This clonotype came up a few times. The CDR3 loop is CASLKDSKETQYF. The CDR3 DNA sequence: TGTGCCAGCCTTAAGGACAGCAAAGAGACCCAGTACTTC. This chain uses TRBV12-3 or TRBV12-4 with TRBJ2-5, with a possible D match to TRBD1 (6 bases). The ends were cut back, 8 bases at V and 3 bases at J, with 13 bases in the middle. This CDR3 contains 13 residues.

CDR3: CASSLGRMSRRNYGYTF. The CDR3 DNA is TGTGCCAGCAGCTTAGGCCGGATGTCCAGGAGAAACTATGGCTACACCTTC. V usage is TRBV7-2 and J usage is TRBJ1-2; no firm D call. V lost 1 base and J 2 bases, leaving 17 bases between the germline ends. Germline values: CDR1 SGHTA, CDR2 FQGNSA. This CDR3 has 17 residues.

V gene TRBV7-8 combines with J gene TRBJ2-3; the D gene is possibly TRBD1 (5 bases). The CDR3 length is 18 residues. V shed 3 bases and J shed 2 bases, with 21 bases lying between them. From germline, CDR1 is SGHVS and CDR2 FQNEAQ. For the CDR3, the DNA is TGTGCCAGCAGCTTTGGCAGAAGGGGCAGGCCTCTCACAGATACGCAGTATTTT. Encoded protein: CASSFGRRGRPLTDTQYF.

This chain's CDR3 is CASSPRNGETQYF. The CDR3 bases are TGTGCCAGCAGTCCCCGGAACGGGGAGACCCAGTACTTC. J is TRBJ2-7 and V is TRBV12-3 or TRBV12-4; D gene ambiguous. The J call may be mistaken, given a closer DNA end match to TRBJ2-5. This CDR3 is built from 13 residues.

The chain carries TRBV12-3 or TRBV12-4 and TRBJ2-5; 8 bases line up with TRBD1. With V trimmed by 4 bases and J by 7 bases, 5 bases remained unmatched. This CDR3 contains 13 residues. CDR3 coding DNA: TGTGCCAGCAGTTCCGCAGGGGGCGGGACCCAGTACTTC. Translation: CASSSAGGGTQYF.

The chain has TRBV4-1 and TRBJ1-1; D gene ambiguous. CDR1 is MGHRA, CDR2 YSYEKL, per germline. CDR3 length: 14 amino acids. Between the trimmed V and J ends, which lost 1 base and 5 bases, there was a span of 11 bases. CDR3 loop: CASSQAGYGTEAFF. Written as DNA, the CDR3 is TGCGCCAGCAGCCAAGCAGGTTATGGGACTGAAGCTTTCTTT.

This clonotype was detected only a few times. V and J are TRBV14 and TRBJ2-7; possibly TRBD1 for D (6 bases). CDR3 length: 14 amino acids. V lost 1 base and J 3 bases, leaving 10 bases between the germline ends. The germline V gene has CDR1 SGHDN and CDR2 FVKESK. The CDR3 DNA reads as TGTGCCAGCAGCCAAGGTAACAGGGTCTACGAGCAGTACTTC. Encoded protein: CASSQGNRVYEQYF.

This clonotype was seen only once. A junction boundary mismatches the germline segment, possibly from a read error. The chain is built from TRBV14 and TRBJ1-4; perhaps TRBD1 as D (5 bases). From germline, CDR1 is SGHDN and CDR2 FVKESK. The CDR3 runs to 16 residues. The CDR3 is CASSQITGTENEELFF. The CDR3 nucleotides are TGTGCCAGCAGCCAAATAACCGGGACGGAGAATGAAGAACTGTTTTTT.

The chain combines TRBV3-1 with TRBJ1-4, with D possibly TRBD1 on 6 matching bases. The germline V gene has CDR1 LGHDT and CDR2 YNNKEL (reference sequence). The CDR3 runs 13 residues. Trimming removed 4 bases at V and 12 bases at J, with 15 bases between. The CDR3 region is CASSPFPQGQLFF. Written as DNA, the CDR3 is TGTGCCAGCAGCCCCTTCCCACAGGGACAACTGTTTTTT.